The rows below give T cell receptor beta chains drawn from one sample of a study of T-cell reconstitution after alpha-beta-depleted transplantation in children. TCRdb re-analysed the PCR reads in MiXCR, keeping a single row per CDR3 protein. The table shows approximately 170,000 distinct CDR3 sequences, with roughly 10% occurring only once. The sample here was PBMCs, taken before TCRalphabeta/CD19-depleted stem cell transplant. These receptor sequences come from a boy aged 2 to 9 with acute myeloid leukemia, due to receive a stem cell transplant. The conserved cysteine and the conserved F or W are not part of the CDR3 here. The order of the fields is V gene, CDR3 protein.

V: TRBV3-1
CDR3: ASSQDMLVENIQY

V: TRBV7-3
CDR3: ASSATGGDTEAF

V: TRBV7-8
CDR3: ASSLGAGGPSYNEQF

V: TRBV20-1
CDR3: SASLGREAF

V: TRBV9
CDR3: ASSVGGGSLKNIQY

V: TRBV20-1
CDR3: SALDRGLNSPLH

V: TRBV7-9
CDR3: ASSLGGVHEQY

V: TRBV20-1
CDR3: SASNPAMWGIQY

V: TRBV5-1
CDR3: ASSLVSGEELF

V: TRBV19
CDR3: ASKSRGTEAF

V: TRBV7-9
CDR3: ASSIAGAETEAF

V: TRBV7-9
CDR3: ASSLAKKGVAA

V: TRBV20-1
CDR3: SADREKLF

V: TRBV29-1
CDR3: SVCDRATNTEAF

V: TRBV29-1
CDR3: SVGLTGGIMNTEAF

V: TRBV29-1
CDR3: SVRVNTEAF

V: TRBV10-2
CDR3: ASSRTATNEKLF

V: TRBV4-1
CDR3: ASSQDGGQAFFFEKLF

V: TRBV4-1
CDR3: ASSQVQGAEQY

V: TRBV6-1
CDR3: ASNPTGGKTAKNIQY

V: TRBV20-1
CDR3: SARERRRQLPEPQH

V: TRBV4-1
CDR3: ASSQVLTDRTDTQY

V: TRBV5-6
CDR3: ASSLVDLPGDTQY

V: TRBV5-1
CDR3: ASSLGQGARGETQY

V: TRBV20-1
CDR3: SAKQGFTDTQY

V: TRBV5-6
CDR3: ASSSGKKGQPQH

V: TRBV12-3/TRBV12-4
CDR3: ASSLKGVANYGYT

V: TRBV30
CDR3: ARRGSTTDTQY

V: TRBV24-1
CDR3: ATSASQGDIIDTQY

V: TRBV7-9
CDR3: ASSFGLAGGLNEQF

V: TRBV20-1
CDR3: SATLMSRAQDTQY

V: TRBV5-1
CDR3: ASSLSGGLSYNEQF

V: TRBV5-1
CDR3: ASSLGGGYT

V: TRBV2
CDR3: ASRVYTGELF

V: TRBV7-3
CDR3: ASSYDHTATYNEQF

V: TRBV4-2
CDR3: ASSLRLDVRDYYNEQF

V: TRBV12-3/TRBV12-4
CDR3: ASSPRLAGADTDTQY

V: TRBV27
CDR3: ASSLYGAQETQY

V: TRBV7-9
CDR3: ASSSGGGVFREAF

V: TRBV5-4
CDR3: ASSLDLTTGANVLT